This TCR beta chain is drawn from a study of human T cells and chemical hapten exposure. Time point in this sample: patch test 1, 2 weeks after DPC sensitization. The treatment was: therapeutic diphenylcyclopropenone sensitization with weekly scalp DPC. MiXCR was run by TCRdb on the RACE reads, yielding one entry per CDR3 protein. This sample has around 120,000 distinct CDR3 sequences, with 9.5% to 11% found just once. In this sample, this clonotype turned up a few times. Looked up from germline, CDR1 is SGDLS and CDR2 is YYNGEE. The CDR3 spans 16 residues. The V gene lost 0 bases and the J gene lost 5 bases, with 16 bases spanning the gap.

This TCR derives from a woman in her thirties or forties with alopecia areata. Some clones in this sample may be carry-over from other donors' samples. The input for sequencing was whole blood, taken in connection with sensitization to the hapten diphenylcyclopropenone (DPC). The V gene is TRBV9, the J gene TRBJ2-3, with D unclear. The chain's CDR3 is CASSVASASPQDTQYF. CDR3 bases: TGTGCCAGCAGCGTAGCCTCAGCATCCCCACAAGATACGCAGTATTTT.